These T cell receptor beta chains were read from a single sample in a study of shared clonotypes between healthy human individuals. Sequenced by immunoSEQ multiplex PCR; TCRdb stores in-frame clones only, minus some. Of around 640,000 clones detected, approximately 96% appear once; the ten largest clones hold 0.11%. Material for sequencing was naive CD8+ T cells sorted from blood. The receptors shown here come from a young woman in good health. Both conserved end residues are trimmed from each CDR3.

V gene | CDR3 protein
TRBV25-1 | ASSEPAGNTIY
TRBV7-9 | ASENTIY
TRBV6-5 | ASRTPMGLNTEAF
TRBV19 | ASSHGSYYGYT
TRBV30 | AWNSGGGLISETQY
TRBV7-9 | ASSLGTEAF
TRBV5-8 | ASSLTRTGARAQH
TRBV27 | ASSGTGTNQPQH
TRBV5-4 | ASSLAGLQETQY
TRBV27 | ASNKAPSETGELF
TRBV28 | ASSPRRGKETQY
TRBV19 | ASSIDGTGQPQH
TRBV27 | ASSPGTSGRGVTDTQY
TRBV9 | ASSVEGSGSNQETQY
TRBV28 | ASSLSPGMGQPQH
TRBV2 | ASSEGGRGLSNQPQH
TRBV2 | ASSDQDSNQPQH
TRBV19 | ASSIDAAVGGELF
TRBV25-1 | ASSESREQY
TRBV27 | ASSLSAGGNYGYT
TRBV9 | ASSDGLAGGSYNEQF
TRBV9 | ASAASTDTQY
TRBV9 | ASKQPMNTEAF
TRBV28 | ASSTGGAGNQPQH
TRBV4-1 | ASSQGSGGFYEQY
TRBV28 | ASSYPSTDTQY
TRBV14 | ASSQDPFREGIYEQY
TRBV27 | ASSLIAGGVETQY
TRBV27 | ASSPSQGQRSYEQY
TRBV28 | ASSLSPSGAYEQY
TRBV7-2 | ASSTYQGSDGYT
TRBV18 | ASSNYDRVAF
TRBV27 | ASRKWRPYNEQF
TRBV28 | ASSSRTGTHTEAF
TRBV28 | ASSPPGPSFDTGELF
TRBV5-1 | ASSFTSGTQREQY
TRBV7-8 | ASSLGVSYEQY
TRBV11-3 | ASSWPSGRGYEQF
TRBV5-4 | ASSLPGSDGYT
TRBV28 | ASSYLPKDEQY
TRBV7-9 | ASNRDRRGEQY
TRBV28 | ASSVDTYSGNTIY
TRBV28 | ASSSSLWGAEGNQPQH
TRBV27 | ASSLVGEETQY
TRBV5-6 | ASSLMDTDCEQY
TRBV5-5 | ASSLEDRAAYEQY
TRBV4-1 | ASSQGPRRAF
TRBV6-6 | ASSYNQDGTDTQY
TRBV7-7 | ASSYDRFYEQY
TRBV27 | ASSHRAPYNEQF
TRBV29-1 | SVQGEVGETQY
TRBV19 | ASSIAGGTYEQY